This T cell receptor (beta chain) stems from a study of T cells after posttransplantation cyclophosphamide (TCRdb year 2016). Regarding the complete study: Using TRB sequencing, the study followed how the T cell repertoire rebuilt after myeloablative bone marrow transplantation with posttransplantation cyclophosphamide given as GVHD prophylaxis. Public TRB sequences were queried against a database of over 3,500 sequences associated with responses to pathogens, tumor antigens, self-antigens and alloantigens. Because TRA and TRB clonality correlated tightly in fewer than ten samples, later TCR analyses were limited to TRB. Samples from roughly 35 PTCy-treated patients, along with samples from some 15 of their related bone marrow donors, underwent antigen receptor sequencing. TRB sequencing was also done on up to about 3 additional blood samples from 2 to 5.2 years after transplant in 3 patients, and on pretransplant blood from 4 patients. Blood from all 35 or so PTCy patients with 1-year posttransplant specimens was subjected to TRB sequencing. Summary of the overall study and its limitations: Donor-recipient similarity was low at 1-2 months but rose over the first year, and later blood repertoires were often dominated by donor CD8+ memory clones. The TRB repertoires of T cells infiltrating skin or GI tract showed only limited overlap with the TRB repertoires of T cells in blood. Across 45 patients, recipient CMV seropositivity and CMV reactivation were highly associated with TRB clonality; PTCy diversity was similar to CNI/methotrexate controls.

The control group consisted of roughly 10 patients who received myeloablative marrow transplants with methotrexate plus a calcineurin inhibitor and who were sampled 1 year after transplant. Peripheral blood and bone marrow mononuclear cells were isolated by Ficoll-Hypaque density centrifugation and were cryopreserved. The CDR3 measures 15 amino acids from cysteine to phenylalanine. Only the CDR3 part of the read is kept: 45 bases, read in frame from the first base. CDR1 SGDLS and CDR2 YYNGEE are derived from the germline V gene. V loses 0 bases, J loses 4 bases, and the germline ends lie 13 bases apart. TRB sequencing used genomic DNA with the immunoSEQ assay at survey resolution or the hsTCRB kit. Per the authors' processing: The immunoSEQ software handled the initial read processing, while the LymphoSeq R package was used for the repertoire analyses. Clonality was computed as 1 minus normalized Shannon entropy; Gini coefficient was also calculated for each TRB dataset. To infer phenotypes in unsorted samples, TRB sequences from sorted subsets of the recipient or donor were mapped onto the unsorted samples of the same recipient. The clones in this table, taken by TCRdb from immuneACCESS, are in-frame only. Not every clone is retained; where verified, under half of the shortfall comes from an unresolved V gene, and the cause of the rest is unknown. The D gene and trimming were derived from the DNA, and the V and J assignments and clone size from that table. In this sample the table shows around 15,000 clones, approximately 80% of which occur a single time. Approximately 3% of the sample goes to the ten largest clones.

This clone appeared a single time. Its antigen is unknown. Within one base of it there is no much larger clone, and no base qualities were kept. The source was PBMCs, collected 441 days after allogeneic stem cell transplant with calcineurin inhibitor and methotrexate. The sequence links TRBV9 to TRBJ1-1; the D gene cannot be named for sure. The clonotype originates from a male patient between 25 and 39 years old who received an allogeneic stem cell transplant from an unrelated donor, was CMV-positive, and had acute and chronic GVHD. The graft donor may be the source of some T cells after a transplant. The CDR3 protein: CASSVGFRGRTEAFF. The base sequence is TGTGCCAGCAGCGTAGGGTTCCGGGGTCGCACTGAAGCTTTCTTT.